The entry below gives a single T cell receptor beta chain sequence along with its context. The clone's antigen remains unknown. No clone much larger than this one lies a single base away; base qualities are absent. The CDR3 regions of human TCRbeta chains were analyzed by immunosequencing. On the authors' methods: Repertoire TCRs were matched against a reference library of SARS-CoV-2-specific TCRs generated with the MIRA antigen-specificity platform. Breadth meant the fraction of unique TCRs that were SARS-CoV-2-associated, whereas depth meant the fraction of total T cells that were SARS-CoV-2-associated. Each spike-specific TCR was assigned to its reactive spike region and to a CD4 or CD8 class using the MIRA data. Log10-transformed breadth and depth values were compared by one-way ANOVA with Sidak's multiple comparisons tests. Sourced from immuneACCESS, this table was stored by TCRdb with only in-frame sequences that have V and J called. A share of the clones is absent; for the studies checked, an unresolved V gene accounts for under half, and the remainder has no known explanation. V and J calls and clone size come straight from that table; D and trimming were deduced from the DNA. For this sample the table gives about 110,000 clones, of which more than 85% were detected only once. Jointly, the top ten make up 1% to 1.5% of the sample.

These data come from a study of T cell responses to AZD1222 COVID-19 vaccine (dated by TCRdb to about 2021). About the study as a whole: AZD1222 recipients given second doses at about 4 weeks or at about 12 weeks were pooled, since spike-specific TCR depth and breadth were not found to differ between the two schedules. Trial participants were enrolled by age into 18-55, 56-69 and 70-plus year subgroups, with roughly 160, 29 and 62 TCR-sequenced participants respectively. A total of more than 230 trial participants underwent TCR sequencing, of whom 200 to 220 received two doses of AZD1222 and roughly 25 received two doses of the MenACWY control vaccine.

The research as a whole found: The 56-69-year group was small, and its depth increase did not reach significance, likely because of low power. Spike-specific TCR breadth and depth rose significantly after two AZD1222 doses compared with day 0 and with MenACWY recipients. Only a handful of AZD1222 recipients were SARS-CoV-2 seropositive at baseline, limiting conclusions about previously exposed vaccinees. Because no samples from the day 14 peak response were available, repertoires could be characterized only after the peak T cell response. Epitopes outside the regions mutated in the B.1.351 and B.1.1.7 variants were reportedly recognized by nearly half of the unique spike-specific TCRs. The whole spike protein was spanned by vaccine-associated CD4 TCRs, and dominant responses were seen in regions 160-218 and 743-854. Participants were mostly white British, with more females than males. The authors suggested clonal diversity may have been underestimated.

V and J lose 5 bases and 5 bases, and a span of 15 bases separates them. From a lookup of the germline V gene, CDR1 and CDR2 are SGHTA and FQGNSA. Measured from the cysteine to the phenylalanine, the CDR3 is 15 residues long. Only CDR3 DNA is held: 45 bases, read in frame from base 1. The meaning of the sample's time point label: baseline before first vaccination. Vaccinee samples came from UK trials COV001 and COV002, including a single-blind randomized controlled phase 2/3 trial of AZD1222 (ChAdOx1 nCoV-19) in healthy adults. Trial participant PBMC samples were collected at day 0 and day 28 after the second dose for TCRbeta chain sequencing.

This clonotype originated in an adult in good health. The rearranged segments are TRBV7-2 and TRBJ2-2; the best D guess is TRBD1, with 8 bases matching. The sample consisted of peripheral blood, taken on day 0 of AZD1222 vaccination. Here is the DNA: TGTGCCAGCAGCCCCGGACAGGGAGGGACCGGGGAGCTGTTTTTT. This sequence encodes CASSPGQGGTGELFF.